This T cell receptor (beta chain) was found in a study of cytomegalovirus exposure and HLA in healthy donors. As for the study in general: The same platform was used for the approximately 120 validation repertoires as for the 650 to 800 first-cohort repertoires, as reported in a later analysis.

The germline CDR1 and CDR2 sequences are SQVTM and ANQGSEA. CDR3 length: 14 residues. J gave up 7 bases and V 7 bases, and 8 bases lay outside the gene matches. The donors were in the roughly 130-subject validation cohort, distinct from the roughly 700-subject first cohort. The repertoire was sequenced with immunoSEQ multiplex PCR; TCRdb's copy has only in-frame clones and lacks some. Of about 200,000 clones in the sample, approximately 86% are singletons; the top ten hold approximately 2.9%. This clonotype was sampled from a woman between 18 and 30 years old in good health and CMV-seronegative. Sequenced: PBMCs. This chain links TRBV29-1 with TRBJ2-1, with 12 bases that match TRBD2. Written as DNA, the CDR3 is TGCAGCGCCCTAGCGGGAGGGCCAGGAAATGAGCAGTTCTTC. Encoded protein: CSALAGGPGNEQFF.